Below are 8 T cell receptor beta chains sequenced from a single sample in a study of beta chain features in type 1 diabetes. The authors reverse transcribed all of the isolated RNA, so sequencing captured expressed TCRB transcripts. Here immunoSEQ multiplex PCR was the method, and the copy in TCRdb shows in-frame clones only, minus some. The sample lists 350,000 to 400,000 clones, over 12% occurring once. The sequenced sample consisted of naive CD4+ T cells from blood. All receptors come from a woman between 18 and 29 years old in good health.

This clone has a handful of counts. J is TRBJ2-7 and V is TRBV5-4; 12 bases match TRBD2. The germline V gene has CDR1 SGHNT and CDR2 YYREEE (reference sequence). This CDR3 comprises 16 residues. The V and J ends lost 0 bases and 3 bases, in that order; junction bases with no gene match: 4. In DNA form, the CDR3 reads TGTGCCAGCAGCTTGGGCGGACTAGCGGGAATCTACGAGCAGTACTTC. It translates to CASSLGGLAGIYEQYF.

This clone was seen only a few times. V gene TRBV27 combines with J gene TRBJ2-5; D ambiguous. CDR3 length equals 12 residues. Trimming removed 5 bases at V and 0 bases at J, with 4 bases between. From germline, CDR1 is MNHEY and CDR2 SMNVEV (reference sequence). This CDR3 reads CASSPNQETQYF. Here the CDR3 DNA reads TGTGCCAGCAGTCCAAACCAAGAGACCCAGTACTTC.

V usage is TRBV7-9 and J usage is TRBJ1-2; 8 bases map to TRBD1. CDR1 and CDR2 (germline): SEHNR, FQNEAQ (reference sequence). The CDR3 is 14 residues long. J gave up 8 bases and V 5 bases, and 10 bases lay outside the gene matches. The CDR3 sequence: CASSPWTGSEGYTF. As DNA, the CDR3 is TGTGCCAGCAGCCCTTGGACAGGGTCGGAAGGCTACACCTTC.

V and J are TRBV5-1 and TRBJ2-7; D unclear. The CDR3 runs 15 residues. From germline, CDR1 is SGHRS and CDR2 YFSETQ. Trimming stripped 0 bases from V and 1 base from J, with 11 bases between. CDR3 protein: CASSLALGGSYEQYF. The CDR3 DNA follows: TGCGCCAGCAGCTTGGCCCTAGGCGGATCCTACGAGCAGTACTTC. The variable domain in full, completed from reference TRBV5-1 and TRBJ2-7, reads KAGVTQTPRYLIKTRGQQVTLSCSPISGHRSVSWYQQTPGQGLQFLFEYFSETQRNKGNFPGRFSGRQFSNSRSEMNVSTLELGDSALYLCASSLALGGSYEQYFGPGTRLTVT.

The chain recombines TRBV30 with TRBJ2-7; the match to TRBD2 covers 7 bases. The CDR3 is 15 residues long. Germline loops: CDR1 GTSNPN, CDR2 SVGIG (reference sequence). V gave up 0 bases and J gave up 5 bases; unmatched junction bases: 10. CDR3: CAWSVSAGVGHEQYF. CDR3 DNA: TGTGCCTGGAGTGTTTCCGCGGGAGTGGGCCACGAGCAGTACTTC. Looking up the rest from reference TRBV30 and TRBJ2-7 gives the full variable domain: SQTIHQWPATLVQPVGSPLSLECTVEGTSNPNLYWYRQAAGRGLQLLFYSVGIGQISSEVPQNLSASRPQDRQFILSSKKLLLSDSGFYLCAWSVSAGVGHEQYFGPGTRLTVT.

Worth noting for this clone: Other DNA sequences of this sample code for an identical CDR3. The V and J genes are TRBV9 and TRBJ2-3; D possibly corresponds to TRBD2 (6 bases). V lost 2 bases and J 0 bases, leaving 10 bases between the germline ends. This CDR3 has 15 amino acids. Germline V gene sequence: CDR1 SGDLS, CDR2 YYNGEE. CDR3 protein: CASSVGLASTDTQYF. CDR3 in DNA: TGTGCCAGCAGCGTGGGACTGGCTAGCACAGATACGCAGTATTTT.

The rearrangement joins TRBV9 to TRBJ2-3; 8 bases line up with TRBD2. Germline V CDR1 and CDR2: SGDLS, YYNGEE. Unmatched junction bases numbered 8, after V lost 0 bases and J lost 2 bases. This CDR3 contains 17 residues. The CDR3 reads CASSVVTTSGDTDTQYF. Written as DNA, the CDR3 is TGTGCCAGCAGCGTAGTGACTACTAGCGGTGACACAGATACGCAGTATTTT.

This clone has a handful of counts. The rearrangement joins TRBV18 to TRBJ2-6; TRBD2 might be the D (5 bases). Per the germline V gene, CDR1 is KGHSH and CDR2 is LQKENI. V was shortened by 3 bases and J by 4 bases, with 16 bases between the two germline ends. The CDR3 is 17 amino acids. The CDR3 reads CASSPQEGTTGANVLTF. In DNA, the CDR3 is TGTGCCAGCTCACCCCAAGAGGGAACTACAGGGGCCAACGTCCTGACTTTC.